This is a list of T cell receptor beta chains from one sample in a study of T cell responses to AZD1222 COVID-19 vaccine. Measured with immunoSEQ multiplex PCR; TCRdb has only the in-frame clones, and not every one. The sample has about 91,000 clones, around nine tenths seen once. Sequenced material: peripheral blood, taken 28 days after the second AZD1222 dose. All receptors come from an adult who received the AZD1222 COVID-19 vaccine. CDR3s include the opening cysteine and the closing phenylalanine or tryptophan. A D gene is named only where the DNA matches it firmly. Clone sizes are given selectively: once, few, many, or a class where the clone is expanded.

cdr3_aa	cdr3_nt	clone_size	v_call	j_call	d_call
CASSLAGAPNTEAFF	TGCGCCAGCAGCTTGGCCGGGGCCCCGAACACTGAAGCTTTCTTT	-	TRBV5-1	TRBJ1-1	-
CAWSKTSRMNTEAFF	TGTGCCTGGAGTAAGACATCGAGAATGAACACTGAAGCTTTCTTT	once	TRBV30	TRBJ1-1	-
CASSVVGGASGDNEQFF	TGTGCCAGCAGCGTAGTTGGAGGGGCTAGCGGGGACAATGAGCAGTTCTTC	once	TRBV9	TRBJ2-1	TRBD2
CASSHGTNNSPLHF	TGCGCCAGCAGTCATGGGACCAATAATTCACCCCTCCACTTT	-	TRBV23-1	TRBJ1-6	-
CASSLDRDIQETQYF	TGTGCCAGCAGCTTAGATCGGGACATCCAAGAGACCCAGTACTTC	-	TRBV11-3	TRBJ2-5	-
CAWRGGGRSYNSPLHF	TGTGCCTGGAGAGGGGGGGGCAGGAGCTATAATTCACCCCTCCACTTT	-	TRBV30	TRBJ1-6	-
CASSKETVHSNQPQHF	TGTGCCAGCAGCAAAGAGACAGTTCATAGCAATCAGCCCCAGCATTTT	-	TRBV21-1	TRBJ1-5	-
CASSSGQGGYEQYF	TGTGCCAGCAGTTCGGGACAGGGGGGATACGAGCAGTACTTC	-	TRBV6-2/TRBV6-3	TRBJ2-7	TRBD1
CASSIPGIFNEQFF	TGTGCCAGTAGTATCCCCGGGATTTTCAATGAGCAGTTCTTC	once	TRBV19	TRBJ2-1	-
CASSGLGRGNTGELFF	TGTGCCAGCAGCGGACTAGGGCGGGGGAACACCGGGGAGCTGTTTTTT	-	TRBV9	TRBJ2-2	-
CRELHRDTGNIYEQYF	TGCAGGGAGCTTCACCGGGACACCGGGAACATTTACGAGCAGTACTTC	-	TRBV29-1	TRBJ2-7	-
CASSIVGRGNTEAFF	TGTGCCAGTAGTATAGTTGGCCGGGGGAACACTGAAGCTTTCTTT	-	TRBV19	TRBJ1-1	-
CASSPPGLYSNQPQHF	TGTGCCAGCTCACCACCGGGACTATATAGCAATCAGCCCCAGCATTTT	-	TRBV18	TRBJ1-5	-
CASSPALSLLRYGYTF	TGTGCCAGCAGCCCCGCCTTATCCCTACTACGCTATGGCTACACCTTC	-	TRBV7-9	TRBJ1-2	-
CASRKKQGTNYGYTF	TGTGCCAGTAGAAAAAAACAGGGGACTAACTATGGCTACACCTTC	-	TRBV19	TRBJ1-2	TRBD1
CASSWGHSNEKLFF	TGTGCCAGCAGTTGGGGCCATTCAAATGAAAAACTGTTTTTT	-	TRBV11-3	TRBJ1-4	-
CASSYWDRGRTEAFF	TGTGCCAGCAGTTATTGGGACAGGGGGCGAACTGAAGCTTTCTTT	-	TRBV6-5	TRBJ1-1	TRBD1
CASSYSVSYNEQFF	TGTGCCAGCAGTTACTCGGTTTCCTACAATGAGCAGTTCTTC	once	TRBV6-5	TRBJ2-1	-
CAGQYSGNTIYF	TGTGCCGGACAGTACTCTGGAAACACCATATATTTT	-	TRBV30	TRBJ1-3	-
CASSIQPRGQRDYGYTF	TGTGCCAGCAGCATACAGCCCCGGGGACAAAGGGACTATGGCTACACCTTC	-	TRBV7-2	TRBJ1-2	-
CAWRLEGPPWFF	TGTGCCTGGAGGTTAGAGGGGCCGCCCTGGTTCTTT	-	TRBV30	TRBJ1-1	-
CASSFGRGGGYTF	TGTGCCAGCAGTTTCGGCAGGGGCGGTGGCTACACCTTC	-	TRBV12-3/TRBV12-4	TRBJ1-2	-
CASKIGLGGDEQFF	TGTGCCAGCAAGATCGGCCTAGGGGGGGATGAGCAGTTCTTC	-	TRBV6-5	TRBJ2-1	-
CASSQDWTSGGPVSETQYF	TGCGCCAGCAGCCAAGATTGGACTAGCGGGGGCCCCGTCTCAGAGACCCAGTACTTC	-	TRBV4-3	TRBJ2-5	TRBD2
CASSQDRIRTGGNEKLFF	TGCGCCAGCAGCCAAGATCGTATTAGAACAGGGGGCAATGAAAAACTGTTTTTT	-	TRBV4-1	TRBJ1-4	TRBD1
CASSLGLAGGKETQYF	TGCGCCAGCAGCTTGGGGCTAGCGGGGGGAAAAGAGACCCAGTACTTC	-	TRBV5-1	TRBJ2-5	TRBD2
CASSQVRTSSGNTIYF	TGCGCCAGCAGCCAAGTTAGGACCTCCTCTGGAAACACCATATATTTT	once	TRBV4-1	TRBJ1-3	-
CASNPGGGTGELFF	TGTGCCAGCAACCCCGGGGGGGGCACCGGGGAGCTGTTTTTT	-	TRBV6-5	TRBJ2-2	TRBD2
CAISDSDLNEKLFF	TGTGCCATCAGTGACTCGGACCTTAATGAAAAACTGTTTTTT	-	TRBV10-3	TRBJ1-4	-
CASSSGGTGAPGYEQYF	TGTGCCAGCAGCTCGGGGGGGACAGGGGCCCCAGGCTACGAGCAGTACTTC	-	TRBV11-3	TRBJ2-7	TRBD1
CASSELAGGPSTGELFF	TGTGCCAGCAGTGAGTTAGCGGGGGGGCCGAGCACCGGGGAGCTGTTTTTT	-	TRBV6-1	TRBJ2-2	TRBD2
CASRSIPNLNTEAFF	TGTGCCAGTAGATCTATACCGAACTTGAACACTGAAGCTTTCTTT	-	TRBV19	TRBJ1-1	-
CASSPPLVGEKLFF	TGTGCCAGCAGCCCCCCTTTGGTCGGTGAAAAACTGTTTTTT	-	TRBV28	TRBJ1-4	-
CASSRRGGRNYEQYF	TGTGCCAGCAGCCGGAGGGGGGGGCGTAACTACGAGCAGTACTTC	-	TRBV7-2	TRBJ2-7	-
CAWSGPLNNYGYTF	TGTGCCTGGAGTGGGCCACTAAATAACTATGGCTACACCTTC	-	TRBV30	TRBJ1-2	-
CASSSATGVGADTQYF	TGTGCCAGCAGTTCTGCGACAGGGGTCGGCGCAGATACGCAGTATTTT	-	TRBV6-2/TRBV6-3	TRBJ2-3	TRBD1
CASSSGQGGPIGYTF	TGTGCCAGCAGTTCTGGACAGGGGGGGCCTATTGGCTACACCTTC	few	TRBV6-1	TRBJ1-2	TRBD1
CASSAIRFEGQPQHF	TGTGCCAGCAGTGCAATAAGGTTCGAGGGGCAGCCCCAGCATTTT	-	TRBV2	TRBJ1-5	-
CASSLKGIDEQFF	TGTGCCAGCAGCTTAAAGGGTATCGATGAGCAGTTCTTC	-	TRBV7-9	TRBJ2-1	-
CASSIRGGLAELQETQYF	TGTGCCAGCAGCATACGAGGGGGACTAGCGGAGTTGCAAGAGACCCAGTACTTC	-	TRBV7-2	TRBJ2-5	TRBD2
CASSFNQGLTEAFF	TGTGCCAGCAGCTTTAATCAGGGGCTCACTGAAGCTTTCTTT	-	TRBV7-2	TRBJ1-1	-
CASSVGSGGARDTQYF	TGTGCCAGCAGCGTAGGTAGCGGGGGGGCCCGGGATACGCAGTATTTT	-	TRBV9	TRBJ2-3	TRBD2
CATRRGLSGNTIYF	TGTGCCACTCGGAGAGGACTCTCTGGAAACACCATATATTTT	few	TRBV3-1/TRBV3-2	TRBJ1-3	-
CASSPPARDEQYF	TGTGCCAGCAGCCCCCCGGCTCGAGACGAGCAGTACTTC	-	TRBV28	TRBJ2-7	-
CASSPHRGTDTQYF	TGTGCCAGCAGCCCCCACAGAGGCACAGATACGCAGTATTTT	-	TRBV6-5	TRBJ2-3	-
CASSQGNRDEKLFF	TGCGCCAGCAGCCAGGGGAACAGGGACGAAAAACTGTTTTTT	-	TRBV5-1	TRBJ1-4	-
CASSWTGGNEQFF	TGTGCCAGCAGCTGGACAGGGGGCAATGAGCAGTTCTTC	-	TRBV27	TRBJ2-1	TRBD1
CASSLRGGAEQPQHF	TGTGCCAGCAGTTTAAGAGGGGGCGCGGAGCAGCCCCAGCATTTT	-	TRBV27	TRBJ1-5	TRBD1
CASSQTGRNTEAFF	TGTGCCAGCAGCCAGACAGGGAGGAACACTGAAGCTTTCTTT	-	TRBV3-1/TRBV3-2	TRBJ1-1	TRBD1
CASRAPGGSYNEQFF	TGTGCCAGCAGGGCGCCGGGGGGGTCCTACAATGAGCAGTTCTTC	-	TRBV6-5	TRBJ2-1	TRBD2
CASSENPRNTDTQYF	TGTGCCAGCAGCGAGAATCCCAGGAACACAGATACGCAGTATTTT	-	TRBV9	TRBJ2-3	-
CATHLVGGDEQFF	TGTGCCACACACCTTGTGGGGGGCGATGAGCAGTTCTTC	-	TRBV13	TRBJ2-1	-